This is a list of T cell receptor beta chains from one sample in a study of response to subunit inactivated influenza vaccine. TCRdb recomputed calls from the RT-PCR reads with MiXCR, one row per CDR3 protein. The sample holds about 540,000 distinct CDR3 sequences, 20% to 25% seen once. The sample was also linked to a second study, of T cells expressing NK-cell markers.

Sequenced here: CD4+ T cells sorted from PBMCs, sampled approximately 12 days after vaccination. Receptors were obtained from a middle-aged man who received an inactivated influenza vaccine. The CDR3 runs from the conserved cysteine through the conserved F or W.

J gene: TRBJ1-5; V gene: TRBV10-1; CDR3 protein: CASSAGLNQPQHF
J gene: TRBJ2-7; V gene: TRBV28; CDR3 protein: CASSLPTVISYEQYF
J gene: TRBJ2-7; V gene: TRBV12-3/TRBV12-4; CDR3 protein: CASSMGAGTGGIDEQYF
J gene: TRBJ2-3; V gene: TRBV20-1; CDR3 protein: CSASPPYRGTDTQYF
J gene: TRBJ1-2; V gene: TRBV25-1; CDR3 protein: CASRSERGANYGYTF
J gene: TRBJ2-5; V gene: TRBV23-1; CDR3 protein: CATQGQGGEETQYF
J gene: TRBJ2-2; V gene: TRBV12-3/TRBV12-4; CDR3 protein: CASRPDRVNTGELFF
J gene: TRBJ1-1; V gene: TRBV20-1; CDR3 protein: CSASRSEKNTEAFF
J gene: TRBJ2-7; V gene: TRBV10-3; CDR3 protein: CAISVAKSTYEQYF
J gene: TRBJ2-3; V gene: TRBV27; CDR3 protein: CASSLFWGTTDTQYF
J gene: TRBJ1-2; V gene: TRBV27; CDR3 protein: CASSPSGLYGYTF
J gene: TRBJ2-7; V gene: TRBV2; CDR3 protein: CASSVQSVEQYF